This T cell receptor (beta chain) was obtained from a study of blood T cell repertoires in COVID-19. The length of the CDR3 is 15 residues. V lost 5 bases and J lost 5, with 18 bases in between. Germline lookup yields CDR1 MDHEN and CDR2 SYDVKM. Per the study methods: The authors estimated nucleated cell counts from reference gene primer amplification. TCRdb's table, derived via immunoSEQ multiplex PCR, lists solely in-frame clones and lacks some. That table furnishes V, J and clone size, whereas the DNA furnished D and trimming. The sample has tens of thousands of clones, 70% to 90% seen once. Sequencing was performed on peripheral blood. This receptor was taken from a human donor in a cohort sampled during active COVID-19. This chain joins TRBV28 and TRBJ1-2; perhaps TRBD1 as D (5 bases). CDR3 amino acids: CASSPGLSGRYGYTF. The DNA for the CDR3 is TGTGCCAGCAGTCCCGGATTGTCAGGGCGGTATGGCTACACCTTC.